Shown below are 25 T cell receptor beta chains from a single sample sequenced in a study of blood T cell repertoires in COVID-19. TCRdb keeps only in-frame clones here, not all; method: immunoSEQ multiplex PCR. The top ten hold approximately 0.92% of the sample, which has a few hundred thousand clones, about 87% seen once. The sample consisted of peripheral blood. Receptors originate from a man younger than 35 with COVID-19, enrolled during active disease.

The chain couples TRBV5-1 to TRBJ2-5; the match to TRBD1 covers 11 bases. V lost 5 bases and J lost 2; bases outside the gene matches: 2. Germline lookup yields CDR1 SGHRS and CDR2 YFSETQ. The CDR3 extends over 14 amino acids. CDR3 loop: CASRRDRGQETQYF. CDR3 nucleotides: TGCGCCAGCAGGAGGGACAGGGGGCAAGAGACCCAGTACTTC. The entire variable domain, with the rest obtained from reference TRBV5-1 and TRBJ2-5, is as follows: KAGVTQTPRYLIKTRGQQVTLSCSPISGHRSVSWYQQTPGQGLQFLFEYFSETQRNKGNFPGRFSGRQFSNSRSEMNVSTLELGDSALYLCASRRDRGQETQYFGPGTRLLVL.

The chain couples TRBV7-8 to TRBJ1-2, with D unresolved. The germline gives CDR1 SGHVS, CDR2 FQNEAQ. The length of the CDR3 is 14 residues. With 7 bases removed from V and 4 bases from J, the gap between germline ends came to 16 bases. CDR3 nucleotides: TGTGCCAGCACCGAACGGGAAACAAGCTATGGCTACACCTTC. This codes for CASTERETSYGYTF.

V is TRBV18 and J is TRBJ2-5; 13 bases are shared with TRBD2. The CDR3 contains 16 residues. Germline V gene lookup returns CDR1 KGHSH and CDR2 LQKENI. The ends lost 6 bases at V and 4 bases at J; junction bases unmatched: 8. The CDR3 loop is CASSLLAGGPRETQYF. CDR3 nucleotides: TGTGCCAGCTCGTTACTAGCGGGAGGGCCGAGAGAGACCCAGTACTTC.

CDR3 loop: CASSAQDRGHYGYTF. In DNA form, the CDR3 reads TGTGCCAGCAGCGCTCAGGACAGGGGACACTATGGCTACACCTTC. The rearrangement uses TRBV9 and TRBJ1-2; 9 bases map to TRBD1. Looked up from germline, CDR1 is SGDLS and CDR2 is YYNGEE. V was clipped by 3 bases and J by 3 bases; unmatched bases: 6. This CDR3 spans 15 amino acids.

The chain is built from TRBV3-1 (or the pseudogene TRBV3-2) and TRBJ2-5, with TRBD1 identical over 7 bases. The CDR3 length is 14 residues. The germline gives CDR1 LGHDT, CDR2 YNNKEL (reference sequence). V lost 4 bases and J lost 3; bases outside the gene matches: 5. CDR3 sequence: CASSPGQLKETQYF. As DNA, the CDR3 is TGTGCCAGCAGCCCGGGACAGTTGAAAGAGACCCAGTACTTC.

This chain joins TRBV29-1 and TRBJ2-7; 8 bases map to TRBD1. This CDR3 is 13 amino acids long. Germline CDR1 and CDR2: SQVTM and ANQGSEA. Trimming at V came to 4 bases and at J to 2 bases, leaving 4 bases not matched to a gene. CDR3 sequence reads: CSVADRGPYEQYF. CDR3 DNA sequence: TGCAGCGTTGCCGACAGGGGTCCCTACGAGCAGTACTTC.

This clone was seen once. The rearrangement uses TRBV5-4 and TRBJ2-5, with 10 positions matching TRBD2. The CDR3 totals 16 residues. J lost 2 bases, V lost 5 bases, and 9 bases had no gene match. The germline CDR1 and CDR2 sequences are SGHNT and YYREEE (reference sequence). The CDR3 loop is CASRGASGGTQETQYF. The CDR3 DNA reads as TGTGCCAGCAGGGGGGCTAGCGGGGGAACTCAAGAGACCCAGTACTTC.

The chain recombines TRBV7-6 with TRBJ2-1; 7 nucleotides align to TRBD2. The junction had 6 bases not matched to a gene; V was cut back by 0 bases and J by 7 bases. This CDR3 comprises 15 residues. Germline CDR1 is SGHVS and CDR2 is FNYEAQ. The CDR3 sequence: CASSLAGGPRNEQFF. CDR3 DNA: TGTGCCAGCAGCTTAGCGGGAGGGCCACGGAATGAGCAGTTCTTC.

The chain couples TRBV2 to TRBJ2-2, with 7 bases identical to TRBD2. The V segment lost 1 base and the J segment 0 bases; nucleotides outside the gene matches: 2. CDR1 is SNHLY, CDR2 FYNNEI, per germline. This CDR3 comprises 16 residues. The CDR3 region is CASSEVAGANTGELFF. For the CDR3, the DNA is TGTGCCAGCAGTGAAGTCGCGGGGGCGAACACCGGGGAGCTGTTTTTT.

The V call is TRBV15, the J call TRBJ2-7; D perhaps matches TRBD1 (6 bases). The V and J ends lost 1 base and 0 bases respectively, with 13 bases between them. Germline loops: CDR1 LNHNV, CDR2 YYDKDF (reference sequence). The CDR3 sequence is 16 residues long. The CDR3 nucleotides are TGTGCCACCAGCAGAGTGGGCAGGGGCCTCTCCTACGAGCAGTACTTC. It encodes CATSRVGRGLSYEQYF.

V usage is TRBV5-1 and J usage is TRBJ1-2, with a weak D call TRBD1 (5 bases). This CDR3 is 15 amino acids long. Germline V gene sequence: CDR1 SGHRS, CDR2 YFSETQ. V lost 1 base and J lost 4, with 14 bases in between. The chain's CDR3 is CASSLTPGITYGYTF. CDR3 nucleotide sequence: TGCGCCAGCAGCTTGACCCCAGGGATTACCTATGGCTACACCTTC.

V usage is TRBV9 and J usage is TRBJ2-7; tentative D call: TRBD1 (5 bases). The CDR3 sequence is 15 residues long. The ends were cut back, 0 bases at V and 5 bases at J, with 15 bases in the middle. Per germline, CDR1 SGDLS and CDR2 YYNGEE. CDR3 DNA: TGTGCCAGCAGCGTAGGGGTTGGGCAGGGCCACGAGCAGTACTTC. This encodes CASSVGVGQGHEQYF.

The chain is built from TRBV9 and TRBJ1-6; D is ambiguous. The CDR3 covers 16 residues. The V gene's germline CDR1 is SGDLS and CDR2 YYNGEE. V lost 3 bases to trimming and J lost 0 bases, with 10 bases between them. The CDR3 region is CASSAQVSSYNSPLHF. The CDR3 DNA reads as TGTGCCAGCAGCGCCCAAGTTAGCTCCTATAATTCACCCCTCCACTTT.

The chain is built from TRBV19 and TRBJ2-3, with TRBD2 matching over 7 bases. Trimming cost V 6 bases and J 4 bases; bases outside gene matches: 10. Germline V gives CDR1 LNHDA, CDR2 SQIVND (reference sequence). The CDR3 covers 15 residues. CDR3 protein: CASRRDYAGADTQYF. The CDR3 DNA follows: TGTGCCAGTAGGAGGGACTATGCCGGCGCAGATACGCAGTATTTT.

The chain links TRBV5-1 to TRBJ1-6; 7 bases are shared with TRBD1. V lost 1 base and J lost 9; bases outside the gene matches: 10. Germline CDR1 reads SGHRS; CDR2 reads YFSETQ. The CDR3 extends over 16 amino acids. CDR3 sequence (DNA): TGCGCCAGCAGCTTGTGGCCTTACAGGGGTCGTTCACCCCTCCACTTT. It codes for CASSLWPYRGRSPLHF.

A single count supports this clone. The chain employs TRBV19 and TRBJ2-3; the match to TRBD1 covers 7 bases. This CDR3 is 15 amino acids long. Germline lookup yields CDR1 LNHDA and CDR2 SQIVND (reference sequence). After removal of 3 bases from V and 2 bases from J, the junction contained 5 bases not matched to a gene. The chain's CDR3 is CASSIGTASTDTQYF. The CDR3 DNA is TGTGCCAGTAGTATCGGGACAGCTTCCACAGATACGCAGTATTTT.

In this sample, this clone turned up a few times. This chain joins TRBV5-1 and TRBJ1-1; TRBD1 agrees at 9 bases. The CDR3 runs to 13 residues. Germline CDR1 is SGHRS and CDR2 is YFSETQ. J was trimmed by 7 bases and V by 4 bases; bases with no gene match: 5. CDR3 coding DNA: TGCGCCAGCAGCCCGGGACAGGGAGTTGAAGCTTTCTTT. Translating it yields CASSPGQGVEAFF.

This clone occurred once. The chain uses TRBV27 and TRBJ2-7, with TRBD2 matching over 14 bases. There are 20 residues in the CDR3. CDR1 is MNHEY, CDR2 SMNVEV, per germline (reference sequence). With 2 bases clipped from V and 4 bases from J, the junction kept 16 bases outside the gene matches. CDR3 sequence: CASSLPNGEGLAGETYEQYF. In DNA, the CDR3 is TGTGCCAGCAGTTTACCGAACGGGGAGGGACTAGCGGGGGAAACTTACGAGCAGTACTTC.

This clone has just a few counts. The V and J genes are TRBV3-1 (or the pseudogene TRBV3-2) and TRBJ1-1; TRBD1 matches 7 bases. The CDR3 length is 13 residues. V lost 8 bases to trimming and J lost 3 bases; unmatched junction nucleotides: 6. Germline values: CDR1 LGHDT, CDR2 YNNKEL (reference sequence). In DNA, the CDR3 is TGTGCCAGCCGCCGGGACAGCCACACTGAAGCTTTCTTT. Its protein is CASRRDSHTEAFF.

This chain joins TRBV19 and TRBJ2-1; 11 bases map to TRBD1. The CDR3 covers 16 residues. V was clipped by 5 bases and J by 5 bases; unmatched bases: 8. Germline lookup yields CDR1 LNHDA and CDR2 SQIVND (reference sequence). CDR3 loop: CASSVRDRGDDNEQFF. Here the CDR3 DNA reads TGTGCCAGTAGTGTTAGGGACAGGGGGGACGACAATGAGCAGTTCTTC.

Only one count was recorded for this clone. The V gene is TRBV2, the J gene TRBJ2-5; tentatively, D is TRBD2 (6 bases). CDR1 SNHLY and CDR2 FYNNEI come from the germline V gene. Trimming took 7 bases from V and 2 from J, leaving 14 bases between them. The CDR3 runs 14 residues. CDR3 sequence reads: CASKWGTEQETQYF. In nucleotides, the CDR3 is TGTGCCAGCAAATGGGGGACTGAGCAAGAGACCCAGTACTTC.

V is TRBV5-1 and J is TRBJ2-5; TRBD2 might be the D (5 bases). The CDR3 runs to 14 residues. V was shortened by 4 bases and J by 0 bases, with 10 bases between the two germline ends. Germline CDR1 is SGHRS and CDR2 is YFSETQ. The CDR3: CASSAVSDQETQYF. For the CDR3, the DNA is TGCGCCAGCAGCGCAGTTAGCGACCAAGAGACCCAGTACTTC.

The chain is built from TRBV6-5 and TRBJ2-7; 8 nucleotides match TRBD1. Germline trimming cut 9 bases from V and 5 bases from J; bases unmatched to any gene: 6. Germline V CDR1 and CDR2: MNHEY, SVGAGI. The CDR3 totals 12 residues. The CDR3 here is CASGQGVNEQYF. CDR3 in DNA: TGTGCCAGTGGACAGGGAGTAAACGAGCAGTACTTC.

The V and J genes are TRBV29-1 and TRBJ2-1; TRBD1 aligns across 11 bases. The CDR3 covers 14 residues. Germline trimming cut 6 bases from V and 2 bases from J; bases unmatched to any gene: 3. The germline V gene encodes CDR1 SQVTM and CDR2 ANQGSEA. The CDR3 DNA follows: TGCAGCGTCATGGGACAGGGGGCCTACAATGAGCAGTTCTTC. Translated: CSVMGQGAYNEQFF.

The V and J genes are TRBV2 and TRBJ2-7, with 9 nucleotides matching TRBD2. Germline CDR1 SNHLY, CDR2 FYNNEI. V shed 1 base and J 7 bases; nucleotides not matched to a gene: 14. The CDR3 extends over 17 amino acids. CDR3 in DNA: TGTGCCAGCAGTGAAGAGGAGGCGGGAGGGCCTATGGGAGAGCAGTACTTC. Translated, it gives CASSEEEAGGPMGEQYF.